The 2 T cell receptor beta chains reported below all come from one sample, sequenced in a study of T cell changes during pregnancy in multiple sclerosis. Some clones are missing from TCRdb's copy, which holds only in-frame ones; the method was immunoSEQ multiplex PCR. Of tens of thousands of clones in the sample, around 90% were seen once. Sequenced material: CD8+ T cells from peripheral blood mononuclear cells, taken before pregnancy. The receptors derive from a female donor with multiple sclerosis, enrolled in a pregnancy study.

The V and J genes are TRBV19 and TRBJ1-2, with no clear D. Germline CDR1 is LNHDA and CDR2 is SQIVND (reference sequence). Trimming removed 5 bases from V and 8 bases from J, with 24 bases in between. CDR3 length: 16 residues. The CDR3 loop is CASSQDTREVIGGYTF. CDR3 nucleotides: TGTGCCAGTAGTCAAGACACACGGGAGGTCATCGGAGGCTACACCTTC.

The chain recombines TRBV9 with TRBJ2-1; 10 positions match TRBD2. Per germline, CDR1 SGDLS and CDR2 YYNGEE. With V trimmed by 6 bases and J by 7 bases, 4 bases remained unmatched. This CDR3 region has 13 residues. Here the CDR3 DNA reads TGTGCCAGCAATAGCGGGGGGCCGAATGAGCAGTTCTTC. Its translation: CASNSGGPNEQFF.